The present TCR beta chain was sequenced within a study of CD8+CD57+ T cells in acquired aplastic anemia. Turning to the study itself: Mean DNA quantity obtained from sorted CD4+ and CD8+ cells was around 3.2 ug.

V shed 7 bases and J shed 0 bases, with 10 bases lying between them. Germline CDR1 SNHLY, CDR2 FYNNEI. The CDR3 totals 13 residues. Study-level findings and limits: Any difference that existed in CD8+ Simpson's diversity between patients and controls was not significant. Comparison of patients with controls identified almost 30 shared CD8+ CDR3 sequences.

Whoever was chosen for sequencing had shown CD8+CD57+ cell expansion by flow cytometry. The blood sampling took place in patients who had so far received no therapy. With regard to this clonotype: No antigen is known for it.

Genomic DNA provided the template from which TCR beta VDJ and CDR3 profiles were obtained. TCRdb re-called the reads through MiXCR, storing one row per CDR3 protein. The sample includes 150,000 to 200,000 distinct CDR3 sequences, roughly 50% of them seen just once. The chain recombines TRBV2 with TRBJ2-7, with D maybe TRBD1 (5 bases). This sequence originates from a human donor with aplastic anemia. Sequencing was performed on sorted CD4+, CD8+, or CD8+CD57+ T cells (not recorded which) from PBMCs. CDR3: CASTRQSSYEQYF. The CDR3 coding sequence is TGTGCCAGCACTAGACAGAGCTCCTACGAGCAGTACTTC. Drawing the rest from reference TRBV2 and TRBJ2-7, the complete variable domain is EPEVTQTPSHQVTQMGQEVILRCVPISNHLYFYWYRQILGQKVEFLVSFYNNEISEKSEIFDDQFSVERPDGSNFTLKIRSTKLEDSAMYFCASTRQSSYEQYFGPGTRLTVT.